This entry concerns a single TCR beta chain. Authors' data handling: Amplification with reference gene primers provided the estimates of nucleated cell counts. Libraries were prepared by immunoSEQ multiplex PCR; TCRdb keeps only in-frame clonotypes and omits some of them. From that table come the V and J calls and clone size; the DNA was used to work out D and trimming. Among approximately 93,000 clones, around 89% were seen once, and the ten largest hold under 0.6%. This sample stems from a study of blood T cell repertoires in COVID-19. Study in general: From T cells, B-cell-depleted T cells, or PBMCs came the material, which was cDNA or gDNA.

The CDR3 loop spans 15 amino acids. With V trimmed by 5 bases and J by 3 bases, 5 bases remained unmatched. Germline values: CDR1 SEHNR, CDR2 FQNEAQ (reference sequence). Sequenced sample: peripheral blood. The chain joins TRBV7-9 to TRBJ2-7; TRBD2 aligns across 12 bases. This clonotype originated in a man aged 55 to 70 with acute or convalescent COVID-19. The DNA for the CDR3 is TGTGCCAGCAGCGCCCCGACTAGCGGGAGCTACGAGCAGTACTTC. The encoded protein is CASSAPTSGSYEQYF.